This entry features one T cell receptor beta chain sequence. What antigen it recognizes has not been identified. No quality values exist for individual bases; no much larger clone is one base distant. RNA was extracted with the RNeasy kit and roughly 0.45 to 1 ug was reverse transcribed using random hexamers. TCR beta CDR3 regions were amplified with the immunoSEQ multiplex PCR assay covering 54 Vbeta and 13 Jbeta segments. Bias from PCR amplification was corrected by using a synthetic template baseline for primer optimization and for computational correction. In the paper's pipeline: Reads were assigned to V, D and J genes according to IMGT and analyzed in immunoSEQ Analyzer, with only productive sequences retained. Clonality was calculated as one minus the Shannon entropy normalized by log2 of the number of productive unique sequences. For each patient and control, public and private clones were evaluated among the 100 most prevalent clones. Clones were defined as Susac-specific when absent from the healthy and MS cohorts, from over 950 published viral clones and from other ImmuneACCESS disease sequences. The public reads were reprocessed in TCRdb via fastp at Q25 and MiXCR, keeping in-frame beta chains. All rows with the same CDR3 protein become a single entry with the most common DNA and genes. For this entry, the V and J calls and clone size follow TCRdb and not the study's own pipeline. The table for this sample lists about 210,000 distinct CDR3 sequences; 95% of them were counted only once. Of the sample, 0.085% to 0.1% is held by the ten largest clones.

The data stem from a study of CD8 T cells in Susac syndrome (dated by TCRdb to about 2019). With regard to the full study: Whether CD8+ T cell activation and differentiation in Susac syndrome was antigen driven was tested using repertoire sequencing.

The germline V gene supplies CDR1 SQVTM and CDR2 ANQGSEA. Including cysteine and phenylalanine, the CDR3 has 13 amino acids. Only the CDR3 portion is preserved as DNA: 39 bases, with reading frame beginning at the first base. Trimming accounts for 5 bases at V and 3 bases at J, while the number of junction bases matched to no gene is 5. High-throughput TCR beta sequencing profiled peripheral blood CD8+ and CD4+ T cells from healthy donors, Susac syndrome patients and multiple sclerosis patients. Multiple sclerosis controls were treatment-naive patients with stable or active relapsing-remitting disease fulfilling revised McDonald criteria. Bulk CD8+ and CD4+ T cells were purified magnetically by negative isolation, whereas CD8+ TEMRA cells were enriched by FACS. Blood was drawn into EDTA tubes, processed within 24 hours, and PBMCs were isolated by density gradient centrifugation. PBMCs intended for TCR sequencing were frozen in liquid nitrogen and were later thawed in a 37 degrees C water bath. A purity of at least 90% was achieved for sorted or isolated CD4+, CD8+ and CD8+ TEMRA cells.

What the work shows at the level of the full study, not this receptor alone: The study acknowledged that relatively few individuals were included in the TCR sequencing and HLA analysis.

This TCR was sampled from a human donor with multiple sclerosis. The sample taken for sequencing was CD4+ T cells from PBMCs. This chain is built from TRBV29-1 and TRBJ2-3; 7 nucleotides in the junction match TRBD1. The CDR3 region: CSVSRTGTDTQYF. The nucleotide sequence reads as follows: TGCAGCGTTTCCCGGACAGGTACAGATACGCAGTATTTT.